This entry concerns a single T cell receptor beta chain. The CDR3 covers 13 residues. CDR1 and CDR2 from the germline V gene are SGDLS and YYNGEE. Trimming stripped 0 bases from V and 2 bases from J, with 5 bases between. Produced via immunoSEQ multiplex PCR; TCRdb's table is partial and in-frame only. Among about 160,000 clones listed, about 90% were seen once. This sample is part of a study of cytomegalovirus exposure and HLA in healthy donors. The chain links TRBV9 to TRBJ2-5; D call uncertain. The receptor comes from a woman in her late teens or twenties in good health and CMV-seropositive. Material: PBMCs. CDR3 in amino acids: CASSVDNQETQYF. CDR3 sequence (DNA): TGTGCCAGCAGCGTAGACAATCAAGAGACCCAGTACTTC.